The 18 T cell receptor beta chains below come from one sample, sequenced in a study of blood T cells in healthy people across ages. Next came a second PCR, run for roughly 6 to 11 cycles, which used a sample-barcoded 5' primer along with a J-beta primer mix. TCRdb called the 5' RACE reads again in MiXCR, with one record for every CDR3 protein. The sample includes approximately 810,000 distinct CDR3 sequences, around 26% of them seen just once. The sequencing sample was made of blood. These TCRs come from a woman aged 80 or older in good health.

The chain recombines TRBV2 with TRBJ2-5; the match to TRBD2 covers 7 bases. The CDR3 has 16 residues. CDR1 is SNHLY and CDR2 is FYNNEI in the germline V gene. V was clipped by 4 bases and J by 11 bases; unmatched bases: 19. CDR3 nucleotide sequence: TGTGCCAGCAGTGTCGGGTCTAGCGGTTTAGGGAATGAGCAGTACTTC. Amino acids: CASSVGSSGLGNEQYF.

The sample holds a few counts of this clonotype. The chain is built from TRBV9 and TRBJ1-2; D is unresolved. The CDR3 covers 16 residues. V shed 0 bases and J shed 3 bases, with 15 bases lying between them. Germline V gene data show CDR1 as SGDLS and CDR2 as YYNGEE. CDR3 loop: CASSVGSVGSHYGYTF. CDR3 coding DNA: TGTGCCAGCAGCGTAGGGAGTGTTGGGAGCCACTATGGCTACACCTTC.

The chain has TRBV13 and TRBJ2-2; TRBD1 agrees at 11 bases. The V segment lost 2 bases and the J segment 6 bases; nucleotides outside the gene matches: 11. CDR3 length: 18 residues. Germline loops: CDR1 PRHDT, CDR2 FYEKMQ (reference sequence). The CDR3 DNA reads TGTGCCAGCAGCTTATCCACCCGGACAGGGGGCTTCGCCGGGGAGCTGTTTTTT. Its translation: CASSLSTRTGGFAGELFF.

For this clonotype: The junction differs from germline at one of its ends, possibly a read error. This chain connects TRBV3-1 to TRBJ2-5; tentatively, D is TRBD1 (6 bases). The CDR3 sequence is 14 residues long. Per the germline V gene, CDR1 is LGHDT and CDR2 is YNNKEL (reference sequence). The CDR3 region is CASSQPTGPEAQYF. CDR3 nucleotides: TGTGCCAGCAGCCAACCTACAGGGCCAGAGGCCCAGTACTTC.

The genes are TRBV2 and TRBJ1-2; D call uncertain. V was pared by 0 bases and J by 1 base, with 9 bases between. The CDR3 consists of 15 residues. From germline, CDR1 is SNHLY and CDR2 FYNNEI. The CDR3 sequence: CASSEALPGNYGYTF. The CDR3 DNA reads TGTGCCAGCAGTGAAGCGCTTCCCGGTAACTATGGCTACACCTTC.

This clonotype was detected ten times or more. The V call is TRBV20-1, the J call TRBJ1-5; 7 positions match TRBD1. The CDR3 spans 15 residues. V lost 6 bases and J lost 3; bases outside the gene matches: 11. From germline, CDR1 is DFQATT and CDR2 SNEGSKA (reference sequence). CDR3 residues: CSATRQGGYNQPQHF. The DNA for the CDR3 is TGCAGTGCGACCAGACAGGGTGGATACAATCAGCCCCAGCATTTT.

The chain combines TRBV20-1 with TRBJ1-2; 8 bases line up with TRBD1. CDR3 size: 16 residues. With 3 bases clipped from V and 6 bases from J, the junction kept 15 bases outside the gene matches. Germline V CDR1 and CDR2: DFQATT, SNEGSKA (reference sequence). The CDR3 protein is CSASEGRGLANHGYTF. The DNA of the CDR3 is TGCAGTGCTAGTGAAGGCAGGGGGCTTGCAAACCATGGCTACACCTTC.

This clonotype was counted many times. The CDR3 DNA reads as TGTGCCAGCAGTTACTCGAGAACTAGCGGGGAGACCCAGTACTTC. It is translated as CASSYSRTSGETQYF. The chain is built from TRBV6-2 or TRBV6-3 and TRBJ2-5, with 9 bases that match TRBD2. The CDR3 has 15 residues. Per germline, CDR1 MNHEY and CDR2 SVGEGT. V gave up 0 bases and J gave up 5 bases; unmatched junction bases: 4.

Worth noting for this clonotype: This may stem from a read error, because a much larger clone lies one nucleotide away. The chain couples TRBV20-1 to TRBJ2-3; TRBD2 matches 8 bases. The CDR3 has 14 residues. In germline, CDR1 is DFQATT, CDR2 SNEGSKA (reference sequence). J was trimmed by 2 bases and V by 3 bases; bases with no gene match: 4. CDR3 region: CSASPAGVTDTQYF. In DNA form, the CDR3 reads TGCAGTGCTAGCCCAGCGGGGGTCACAGATACGCAGTATTTT.

The sample holds one count of this clonotype. The chain combines TRBV12-3 or TRBV12-4 with TRBJ1-2; TRBD1 is a possible D gene (5 bases). This CDR3 has 12 residues. Trimming took 2 bases from V and 8 from J, leaving 9 bases between them. Here the CDR3 DNA reads TGTGCCAGCAGTTTACCAGGGACCGGCTACACCTTC. It encodes CASSLPGTGYTF.

This clonotype turned up a few times. The V call is TRBV20-1, the J call TRBJ1-1; TRBD1 is a possible D gene (6 bases). V was pared by 6 bases and J by 4 bases, with 18 bases between. This CDR3 is built from 14 residues. The germline V gene has CDR1 DFQATT and CDR2 SNEGSKA (reference sequence). The CDR3 here is CSARQQGGSTEAFF. CDR3 sequence (DNA): TGCAGTGCCCGTCAACAGGGTGGAAGCACTGAAGCTTTCTTT.

This sequence joins TRBV19 and TRBJ2-2, with TRBD2 identical over 11 bases. Germline V lookup: CDR1 LNHDA, CDR2 SQIVND (reference sequence). Trimming removed 6 bases from V and 2 bases from J; junction bases left unmatched: 8. The CDR3 is 17 residues long. The CDR3 protein is CASRQLLAGGNTGELFF. CDR3 coding DNA: TGTGCCAGTAGACAACTCCTAGCGGGGGGAAACACCGGGGAGCTGTTTTTT. Using reference TRBV19 and TRBJ2-2 for the parts outside the CDR3, the full variable domain is DGGITQSPKYLFRKEGQNVTLSCEQNLNHDAMYWYRQDPGQGLRLIYYSQIVNDFQKGDIAEGYSVSREKKESFPLTVTSAQKNPTAFYLCASRQLLAGGNTGELFFGEGSRLTVL.

V gene TRBV7-8 combines with J gene TRBJ1-3, with D perhaps matching TRBD1 (5 bases). V was trimmed by 5 bases and J by 2 bases, leaving 28 bases between them. CDR3 length: 20 amino acids. Looked up from germline, CDR1 is SGHVS and CDR2 is FQNEAQ. Here the CDR3 DNA reads TGTGCCAGCAGCACCCGGACAAGTATAAGGGGAAGTGTAACTGGAAACACCATATATTTT. Encoded protein: CASSTRTSIRGSVTGNTIYF.

Ten or more counts support this clonotype. This chain uses TRBV6-1 with TRBJ2-5, with 11 bases aligning to TRBD2. V shed 8 bases, J shed 5 bases, and the junction held 4 bases outside the gene matches. CDR1 MNHNS and CDR2 SASEGT come from the germline V gene. CDR3 length: 13 amino acids. In DNA, the CDR3 is TGTGCCAGCGAGGGACTAGCGGCGGAGACCCAGTACTTC. Protein: CASEGLAAETQYF.

V and J are TRBV11-2 and TRBJ1-2; D unresolved. The V gene lost 1 base and the J gene lost 4 bases, with 13 bases spanning the gap. The germline gives CDR1 SGHAT, CDR2 FQNNGV. CDR3 length: 15 residues. CDR3 DNA: TGTGCCAGCAGCTTAGGTTCCACTCGGGGCTATGGCTACACCTTC. Its translation is CASSLGSTRGYGYTF. The entire variable domain, with the rest obtained from reference TRBV11-2 and TRBJ1-2, is as follows: EAGVAQSPRYKIIEKRQSVAFWCNPISGHATLYWYQQILGQGPKLLIQFQNNGVVDDSQLPKDRFSAERLKGVDSTLKIQPAKLEDSAVYLCASSLGSTRGYGYTFGSGTRLTVV.

The chain is built from TRBV7-7 and TRBJ2-5; TRBD2 is a possible D gene (7 bases). From germline, CDR1 is SSHAT and CDR2 FNYEAQ (reference sequence). With 3 bases removed from V and 1 base from J, the gap between germline ends came to 18 bases. The CDR3 sequence is 17 residues long. CDR3: CASSLGGGGEFQETQYF. DNA of the CDR3: TGTGCCAGCAGCTTGGGGGGCGGGGGTGAGTTCCAAGAGACCCAGTACTTC.

At least ten counts were recorded for this clonotype. The V and J genes are TRBV7-2 and TRBJ2-3; the D gene is possibly TRBD2 (5 bases). Trimming cost V 4 bases and J 6 bases, with 14 bases left between them. Germline CDR1 is SGHTA and CDR2 is FQGNSA. The CDR3 contains 14 residues. The CDR3 sequence is CASSSTWRRDTQYF. CDR3 nucleotide sequence: TGTGCCAGCAGCTCGACATGGCGGAGGGATACGCAGTATTTT. Looking up the rest from reference TRBV7-2 and TRBJ2-3 gives the full variable domain: GAGVSQSPSNKVTEKGKDVELRCDPISGHTALYWYRQSLGQGLEFLIYFQGNSAPDKSGLPSDRFSAERTGGSVSTLTIQRTQQEDSAVYLCASSSTWRRDTQYFGPGTRLTVL.

This clonotype occurred many times. The chain links TRBV6-2 or TRBV6-3 to TRBJ2-3; 8 nucleotides match TRBD1. V was clipped by 6 bases and J by 7 bases; unmatched bases: 12. The CDR3 has 15 amino acids. Germline V lookup: CDR1 MNHEY, CDR2 SVGEGT. The DNA for the CDR3 is TGTGCCAGCAGAGACACCGGGACAGGAGTAAATACGCAGTATTTT. Its translation is CASRDTGTGVNTQYF.